These 13 T cell receptor beta chains originate from one sample sequenced in a study of breast tumors, draining lymph nodes, adjacent tissues. Samples came from axillary lymph nodes draining the breast cancer. TCRdb processed the multiplex PCR reads anew with MiXCR; each CDR3 protein has one entry. Of about 120,000 distinct CDR3 sequences in the sample, about 20% are singletons; the top ten hold 3.5% to 4.5%. The sample comprised axillary lymph node tissue. These receptors were collected from a female donor with breast cancer. Some clones in this sample may be carry-over from other donors' samples.

This clonotype was counted ten times or more. The gene calls are TRBV19 and TRBJ2-1; either TRBD1 or TRBD2 may fit D (7 bases each). CDR3 length: 15 residues. Germline V CDR1 and CDR2: LNHDA, SQIVND (reference sequence). V lost 3 bases and J 7 bases, leaving 16 bases between the germline ends. Here the CDR3 reads CASSMVFRGGNEQFF. DNA of the CDR3: TGTGCCAGTAGTATGGTCTTCAGGGGGGGGAATGAGCAGTTCTTC.

Many counts were recorded for this clonotype. CDR3 in DNA: TGTGCCAGCAGCTTACTAGGTGTAGAGCAGTACTTC. Protein: CASSLLGVEQYF. The V gene is TRBV7-9, the J gene TRBJ2-7, with D uncertain. In germline, CDR1 is SEHNR, CDR2 FQNEAQ (reference sequence). This CDR3 comprises 12 residues. V shed 2 bases and J shed 7 bases, with 9 bases lying between them.

In this sample, this clonotype turned up many times. The chain is built from TRBV7-3 and TRBJ2-1, with 14 nucleotides matching TRBD2. The CDR3 has 17 residues. Germline V gene sequence: CDR1 SGHTA, CDR2 FQGTGA. The V and J ends lost 6 bases and 0 bases, in that order; junction bases with no gene match: 4. This CDR3 reads CASSSTSGGASYNEQFF. For the CDR3, the DNA is TGTGCCAGCAGTTCGACTAGCGGGGGGGCCTCCTACAATGAGCAGTTCTTC.

Note on this clonotype: A read error is possible here, since a much larger clone lies one base away. The conserved phenylalanine or tryptophan normally closing the CDR3 is absent here, so this likely arose from a read error. The chain uses TRBV19 and TRBJ1-5; the D is unclear. Germline values: CDR1 LNHDA, CDR2 SQIVND (reference sequence). The length of the CDR3 is 15 residues. V was clipped by 6 bases and J by 0 bases, with 12 bases between them. The CDR3 protein is CASSRTAYSNQPQHL. The CDR3 region has the DNA TGTGCCAGTAGCCGGACGGCTTATAGCAATCAGCCCCAGCATCTT.

A few counts support this clonotype. A much larger clone lies one base from this, so it may be a read error. The rearrangement joins TRBV20-1 to TRBJ2-5, with D unclear. CDR1 is DFQATT, CDR2 SNEGSKA, per germline (reference sequence). CDR3 size: 12 residues. The V end lost 6 bases, the J end lost 1 base, and 9 bases lay between the germline ends. The CDR3 region has the DNA TGCAGTGCAAGGACGGGCCAAGAGACCCAGTACTTC. As protein: CSARTGQETQYF.

This clonotype came up many times. This chain uses TRBV5-1 with TRBJ2-7, with D possibly TRBD2 on 7 matching bases. CDR3 length equals 13 residues. CDR1 and CDR2 (germline): SGHRS, YFSETQ. V lost 4 bases and J lost 5, with 13 bases in between. As DNA, the CDR3 is TGCGCCAGCAGCGAACAGGGAGGGGACGAGCAGTACTTC. This codes for CASSEQGGDEQYF.

For this clonotype: One base away lies a much larger clone, so this may be a sequencing read error. The V and J genes are TRBV5-1 and TRBJ2-1, with 8 bases identical to TRBD2. The germline V gene encodes CDR1 SGHRS and CDR2 YFSETQ. The CDR3 covers 18 residues. The V and J ends lost 3 bases and 5 bases, in that order; junction bases with no gene match: 16. The CDR3 coding sequence is TGCGCCAGCAGCTCTACACCCCTAGGGGCGGGAGGCCACAATGAGCAGTTCTTC. Its translation is CASSSTPLGAGGHNEQFF.

At least ten counts were recorded for this clonotype. The chain combines TRBV4-1 with TRBJ1-5, with 10 nucleotides matching TRBD1. The V gene's germline CDR1 is MGHRA and CDR2 YSYEKL. The CDR3 has 15 residues. The ends lost 4 bases at V and 4 bases at J; junction bases unmatched: 4. The CDR3 spells CASSPSDRGNQPQHF. CDR3 DNA: TGCGCCAGCAGCCCTTCGGACAGGGGGAATCAGCCCCAGCATTTT.

This clonotype was detected only once. The chain carries TRBV5-1 and TRBJ1-2; 12 bases fit TRBD1. J was trimmed by 7 bases and V by 1 base; bases with no gene match: 5. Germline V gene sequence: CDR1 SGHRS, CDR2 YFSETQ. The CDR3 is made up of 15 amino acids. The CDR3 coding sequence is TGCGCCAGCAGCTTGCCGGGACAGGGGGCAGGTGGCTACACCTTC. Protein sequence: CASSLPGQGAGGYTF.

This clonotype has a count of ten or more. The chain recombines TRBV5-1 with TRBJ2-3; D might be TRBD1 (5 bases). CDR1 is SGHRS, CDR2 YFSETQ, per germline. The germline V and J ends were trimmed by 0 bases and 1 base, with 9 bases remaining between them. This CDR3 spans 15 amino acids. CDR3 bases: TGCGCCAGCAGCTTGGAGGGGTACGGCACAGATACGCAGTATTTT. This encodes CASSLEGYGTDTQYF.

The V gene is TRBV2, the J gene TRBJ1-1, with unresolved D. Trimming took off 3 bases at V and 3 bases at J, with 8 bases between the two ends. CDR3 length equals 13 residues. Per germline, CDR1 SNHLY and CDR2 FYNNEI. This CDR3 is CASSERVDTEAFF. The CDR3 DNA follows: TGTGCCAGCAGTGAGCGGGTGGACACTGAAGCTTTCTTT.

Many counts were recorded for this clonotype. The chain couples TRBV7-2 to TRBJ2-5; D call uncertain. This CDR3 comprises 13 residues. Germline V lookup: CDR1 SGHTA, CDR2 FQGNSA. V was clipped by 3 bases and J by 6 bases, with 11 bases between them. CDR3 in amino acids: CASSFPPRKTQYF. CDR3 DNA sequence: TGTGCCAGCAGCTTCCCCCCTCGGAAGACCCAGTACTTC.

J is TRBJ2-1 and V is TRBV7-8, with 11 positions matching TRBD2. Trimming cost V 5 bases and J 8 bases; bases outside gene matches: 8. This CDR3 spans 15 amino acids. Germline lookup yields CDR1 SGHVS and CDR2 FQNEAQ. CDR3: CASSPTSGSGDEQFF. The CDR3 nucleotides read TGTGCCAGCAGCCCAACTAGCGGGAGTGGGGATGAGCAGTTCTTC.